The clone carrying this T cell receptor beta chain was observed a handful of times. The data derive from a study of response to subunit inactivated influenza vaccine. The CDR3 extends over 16 amino acids. Germline CDR1 and CDR2: SGHVS and FQNEAQ. V trimming: 4 bases; J trimming: 1 base; junction bases outside the gene matches: 5. MiXCR, run by TCRdb on the RT-PCR reads, gives a single entry per CDR3 protein. Of around 750,000 distinct CDR3 sequences in the sample, approximately 21% were seen once. The receptor was isolated from a man aged 50 to 59 who received an inactivated influenza vaccine. This sample comprised PBMCs from blood, obtained more than 4 days after vaccination. V gene TRBV7-8 combines with J gene TRBJ2-7; 12 bases match TRBD2. The CDR3 DNA reads as TGTGCCAGCAGCTCGACTAGCGGGAGTTGGTCCTACGAGCAGTACTTC. Translation gives CASSSTSGSWSYEQYF.